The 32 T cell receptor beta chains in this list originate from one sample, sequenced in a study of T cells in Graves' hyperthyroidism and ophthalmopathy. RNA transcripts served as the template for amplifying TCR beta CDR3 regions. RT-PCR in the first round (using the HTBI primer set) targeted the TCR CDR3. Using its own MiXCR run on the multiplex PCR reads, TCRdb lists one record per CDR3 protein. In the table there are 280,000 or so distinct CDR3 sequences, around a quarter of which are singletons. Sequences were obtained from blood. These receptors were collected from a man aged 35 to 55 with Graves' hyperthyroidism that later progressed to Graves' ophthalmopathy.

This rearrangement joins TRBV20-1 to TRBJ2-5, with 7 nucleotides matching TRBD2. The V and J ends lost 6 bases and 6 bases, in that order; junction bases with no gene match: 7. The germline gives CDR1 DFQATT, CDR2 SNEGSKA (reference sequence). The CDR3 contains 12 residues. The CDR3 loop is CSASGTKQTQYF. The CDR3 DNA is TGCAGTGCCAGTGGGACTAAGCAGACCCAGTACTTC.

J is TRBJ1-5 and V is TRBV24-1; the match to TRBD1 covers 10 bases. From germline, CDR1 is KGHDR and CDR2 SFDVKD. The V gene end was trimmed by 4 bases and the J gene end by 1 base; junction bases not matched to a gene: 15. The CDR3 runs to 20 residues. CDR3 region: CATSERPGQGRLLSNQPQHF. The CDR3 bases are TGTGCCACCAGTGAGCGCCCGGGACAGGGGAGGTTGTTAAGCAATCAGCCCCAGCATTTT.

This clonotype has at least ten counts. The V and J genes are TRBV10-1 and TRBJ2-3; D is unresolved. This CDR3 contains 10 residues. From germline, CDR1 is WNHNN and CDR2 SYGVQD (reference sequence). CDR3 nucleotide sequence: TGCGTCTGCTACACAGATACGCAGTATTTT. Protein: CVCYTDTQYF.

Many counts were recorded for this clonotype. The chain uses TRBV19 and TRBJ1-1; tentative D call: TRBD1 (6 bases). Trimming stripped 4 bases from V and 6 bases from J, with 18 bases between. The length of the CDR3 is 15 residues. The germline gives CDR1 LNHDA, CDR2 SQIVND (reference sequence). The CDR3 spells CASSTTRDTPPEAFF. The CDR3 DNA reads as TGTGCCAGTAGTACCACCCGGGACACACCTCCTGAAGCTTTCTTT.

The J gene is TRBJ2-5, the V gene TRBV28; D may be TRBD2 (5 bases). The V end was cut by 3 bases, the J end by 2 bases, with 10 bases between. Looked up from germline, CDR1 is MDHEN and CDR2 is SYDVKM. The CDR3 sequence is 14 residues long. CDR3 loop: CASSFRTRQETQYF. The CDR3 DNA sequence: TGTGCCAGCAGTTTCAGGACTCGTCAAGAGACCCAGTACTTC.

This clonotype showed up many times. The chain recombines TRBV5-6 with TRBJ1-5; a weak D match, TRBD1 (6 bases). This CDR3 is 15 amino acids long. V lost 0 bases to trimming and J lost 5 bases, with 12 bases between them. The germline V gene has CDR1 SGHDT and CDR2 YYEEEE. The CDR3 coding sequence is TGTGCCAGCAGCTTGGTGGGGGGGCGGGATCAGCCCCAGCATTTT. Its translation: CASSLVGGRDQPQHF.

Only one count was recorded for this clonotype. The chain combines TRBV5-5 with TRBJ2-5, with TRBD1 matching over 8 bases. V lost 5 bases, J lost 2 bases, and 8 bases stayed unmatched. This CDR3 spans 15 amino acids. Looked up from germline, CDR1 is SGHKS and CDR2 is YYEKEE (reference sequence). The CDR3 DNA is TGTGCCAGCAGTTTGACGACAGGGGAGCAAGAGACCCAGTACTTC. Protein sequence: CASSLTTGEQETQYF.

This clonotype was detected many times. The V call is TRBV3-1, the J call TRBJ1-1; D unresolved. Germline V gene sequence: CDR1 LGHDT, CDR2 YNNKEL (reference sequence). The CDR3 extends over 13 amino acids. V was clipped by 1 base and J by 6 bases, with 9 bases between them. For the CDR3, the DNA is TGTGCCAGCAGCCAAGCAGGTCTGGCTGAAGCTTTCTTT. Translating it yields CASSQAGLAEAFF.

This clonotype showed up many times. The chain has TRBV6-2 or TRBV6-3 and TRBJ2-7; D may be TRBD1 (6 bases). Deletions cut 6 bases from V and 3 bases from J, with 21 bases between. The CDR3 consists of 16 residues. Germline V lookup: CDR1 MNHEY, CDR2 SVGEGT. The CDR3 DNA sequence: TGTGCCAGCAGAAAACTGGGGCAGGGGCGCGACTACGAGCAGTACTTC. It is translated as CASRKLGQGRDYEQYF.

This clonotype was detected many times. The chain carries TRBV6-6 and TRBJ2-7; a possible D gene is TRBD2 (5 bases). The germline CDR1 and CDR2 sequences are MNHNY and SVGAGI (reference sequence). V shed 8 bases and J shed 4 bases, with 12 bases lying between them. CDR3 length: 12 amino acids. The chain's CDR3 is CASGRVGYEQYF. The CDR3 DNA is TGTGCCAGCGGGAGAGTCGGATACGAGCAGTACTTC.

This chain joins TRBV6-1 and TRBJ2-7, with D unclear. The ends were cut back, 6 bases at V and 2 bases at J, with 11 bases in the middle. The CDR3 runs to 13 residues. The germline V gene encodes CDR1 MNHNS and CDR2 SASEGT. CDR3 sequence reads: CASSPRTAYEQYF. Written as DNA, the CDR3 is TGTGCCAGCAGCCCGAGGACGGCCTACGAGCAGTACTTC.

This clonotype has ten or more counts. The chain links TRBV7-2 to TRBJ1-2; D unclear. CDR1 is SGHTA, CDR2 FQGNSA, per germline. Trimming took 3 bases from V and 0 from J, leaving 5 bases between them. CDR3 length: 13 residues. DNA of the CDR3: TGTGCCAGCAGCTTCAGTGCTAACTATGGCTACACCTTC. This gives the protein CASSFSANYGYTF.

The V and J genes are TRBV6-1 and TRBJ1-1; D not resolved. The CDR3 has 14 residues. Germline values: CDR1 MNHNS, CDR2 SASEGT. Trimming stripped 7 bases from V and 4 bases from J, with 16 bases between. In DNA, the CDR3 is TGTGCCAGCACCTCGGGAGGAGGTATCACTGAAGCTTTCTTT. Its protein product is CASTSGGGITEAFF.

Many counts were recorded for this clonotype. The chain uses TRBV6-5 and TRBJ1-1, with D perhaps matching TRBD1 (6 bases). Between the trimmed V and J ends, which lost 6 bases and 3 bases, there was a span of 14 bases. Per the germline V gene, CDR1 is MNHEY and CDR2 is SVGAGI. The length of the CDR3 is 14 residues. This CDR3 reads CASSRQVRYTEAFF. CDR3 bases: TGTGCCAGCAGCCGACAGGTTCGGTACACTGAAGCTTTCTTT.

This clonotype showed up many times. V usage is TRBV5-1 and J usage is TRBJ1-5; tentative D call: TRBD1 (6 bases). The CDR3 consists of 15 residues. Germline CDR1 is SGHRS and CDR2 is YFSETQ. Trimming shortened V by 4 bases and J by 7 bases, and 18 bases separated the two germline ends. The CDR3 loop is CASSPLWGPDQPQHF. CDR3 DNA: TGCGCCAGCAGCCCCCTGTGGGGGCCGGACCAGCCCCAGCATTTT.

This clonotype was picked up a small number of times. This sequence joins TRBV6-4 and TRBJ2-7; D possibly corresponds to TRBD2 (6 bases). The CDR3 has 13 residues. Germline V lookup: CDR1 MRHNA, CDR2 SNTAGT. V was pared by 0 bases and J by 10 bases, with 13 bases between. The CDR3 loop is CASSDSSEGFQYF. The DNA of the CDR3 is TGTGCCAGCAGTGACTCGTCGGAGGGATTTCAGTACTTC.

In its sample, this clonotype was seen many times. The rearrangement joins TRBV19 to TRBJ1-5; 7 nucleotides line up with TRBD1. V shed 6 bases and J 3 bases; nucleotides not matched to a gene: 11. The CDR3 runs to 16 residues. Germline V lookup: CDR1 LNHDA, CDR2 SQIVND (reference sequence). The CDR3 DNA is TGTGCCAGTAGAAGCATGGGACAGCGAATCAATCAGCCCCAGCATTTT. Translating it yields CASRSMGQRINQPQHF. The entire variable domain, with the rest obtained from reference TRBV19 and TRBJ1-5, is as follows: DGGITQSPKYLFRKEGQNVTLSCEQNLNHDAMYWYRQDPGQGLRLIYYSQIVNDFQKGDIAEGYSVSREKKESFPLTVTSAQKNPTAFYLCASRSMGQRINQPQHFGDGTRLSIL.

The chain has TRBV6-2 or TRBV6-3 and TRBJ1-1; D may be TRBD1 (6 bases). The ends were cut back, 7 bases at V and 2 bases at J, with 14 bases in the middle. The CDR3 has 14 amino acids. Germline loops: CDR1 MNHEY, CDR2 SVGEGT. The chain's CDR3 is CASTRPGHNTEAFF. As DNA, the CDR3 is TGTGCCAGCACCCGTCCGGGACACAACACTGAAGCTTTCTTT.

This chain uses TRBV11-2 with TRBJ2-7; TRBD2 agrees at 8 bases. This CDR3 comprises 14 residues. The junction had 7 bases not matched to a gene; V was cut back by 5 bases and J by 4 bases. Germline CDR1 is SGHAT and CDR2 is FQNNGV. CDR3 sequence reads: CASSKIAGSYEQYF. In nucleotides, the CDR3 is TGTGCCAGCAGCAAAATAGCGGGAAGTTACGAGCAGTACTTC.

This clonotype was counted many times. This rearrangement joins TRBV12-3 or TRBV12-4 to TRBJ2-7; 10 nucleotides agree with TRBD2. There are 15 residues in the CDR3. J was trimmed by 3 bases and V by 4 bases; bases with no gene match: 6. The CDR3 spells CASSSPGLANYEQYF. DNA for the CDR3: TGTGCCAGCAGTTCACCGGGACTAGCGAACTACGAGCAGTACTTC.

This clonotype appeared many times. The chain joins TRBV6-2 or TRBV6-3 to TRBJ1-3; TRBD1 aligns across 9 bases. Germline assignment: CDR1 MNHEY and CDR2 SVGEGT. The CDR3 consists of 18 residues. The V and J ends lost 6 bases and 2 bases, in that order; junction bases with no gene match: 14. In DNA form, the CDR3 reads TGTGCCAGCAGGGTAGTACAGGGGGCCTCCTTCGCTGGAAACACCATATATTTT. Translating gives CASRVVQGASFAGNTIYF.

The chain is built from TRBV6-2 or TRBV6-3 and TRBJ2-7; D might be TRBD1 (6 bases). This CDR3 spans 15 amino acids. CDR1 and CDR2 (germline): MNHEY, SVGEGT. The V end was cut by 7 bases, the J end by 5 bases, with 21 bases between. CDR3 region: CASTKAAGVRDEQYF. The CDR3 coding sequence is TGTGCCAGCACCAAGGCGGCAGGGGTTAGGGACGAGCAGTACTTC.

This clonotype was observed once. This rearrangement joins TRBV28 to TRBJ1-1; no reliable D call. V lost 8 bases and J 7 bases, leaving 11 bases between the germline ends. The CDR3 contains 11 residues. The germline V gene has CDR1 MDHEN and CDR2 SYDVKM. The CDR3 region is CASFRAIEAFF. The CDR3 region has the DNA TGTGCCAGCTTTAGGGCTATTGAAGCTTTCTTT. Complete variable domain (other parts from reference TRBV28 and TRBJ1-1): DVKVTQSSRYLVKRTGEKVFLECVQDMDHENMFWYRQDPGLGLRLIYFSYDVKMKEKGDIPEGYSVSREKKERFSLILESASTNQTSMYLCASFRAIEAFFGQGTRLTVV.

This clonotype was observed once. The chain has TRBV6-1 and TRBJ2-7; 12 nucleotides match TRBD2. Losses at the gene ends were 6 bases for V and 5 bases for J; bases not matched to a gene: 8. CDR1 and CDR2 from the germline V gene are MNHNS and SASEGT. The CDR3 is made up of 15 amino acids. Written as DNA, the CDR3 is TGTGCCAGCAGAGCTCTAGCGGGAGGGCCTAACGAGCAGTACTTC. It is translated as CASRALAGGPNEQYF.

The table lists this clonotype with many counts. CDR3 sequence: CASSFMLSGNTGELFF. CDR3 nucleotides: TGCGCCAGCAGCTTCATGTTGAGCGGGAACACCGGGGAGCTGTTTTTT. The chain uses TRBV5-1 and TRBJ2-2; tentatively, D is TRBD2 (5 bases). Trimming took off 2 bases at V and 1 base at J, with 12 bases between the two ends. CDR3 size: 16 residues. Germline V gene lookup returns CDR1 SGHRS and CDR2 YFSETQ.

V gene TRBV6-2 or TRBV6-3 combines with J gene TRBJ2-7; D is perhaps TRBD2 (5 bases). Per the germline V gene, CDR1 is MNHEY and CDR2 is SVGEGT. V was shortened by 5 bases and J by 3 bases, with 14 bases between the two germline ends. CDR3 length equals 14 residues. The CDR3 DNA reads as TGTGCCAGCAGTGTAGAGGGAATCAGCTACGAGCAGTACTTC. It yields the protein CASSVEGISYEQYF.

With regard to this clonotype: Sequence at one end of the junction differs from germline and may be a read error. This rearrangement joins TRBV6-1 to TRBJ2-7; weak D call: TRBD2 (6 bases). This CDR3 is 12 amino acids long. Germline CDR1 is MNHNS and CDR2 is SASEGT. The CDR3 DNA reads TGTGCCAGCAGGCTTGATTCGGACTACTGGAGCTTC. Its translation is CASRLDSDYWSF.

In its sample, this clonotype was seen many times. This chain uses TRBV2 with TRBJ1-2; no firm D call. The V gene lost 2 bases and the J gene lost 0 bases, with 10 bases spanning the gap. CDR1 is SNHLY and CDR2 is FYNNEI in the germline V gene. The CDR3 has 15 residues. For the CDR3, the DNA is TGTGCCAGCAGTGAATCTGGCAGAGCTAACTATGGCTACACCTTC. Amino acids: CASSESGRANYGYTF. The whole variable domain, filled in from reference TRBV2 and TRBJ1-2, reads EPEVTQTPSHQVTQMGQEVILRCVPISNHLYFYWYRQILGQKVEFLVSFYNNEISEKSEIFDDQFSVERPDGSNFTLKIRSTKLEDSAMYFCASSESGRANYGYTFGSGTRLTVV.

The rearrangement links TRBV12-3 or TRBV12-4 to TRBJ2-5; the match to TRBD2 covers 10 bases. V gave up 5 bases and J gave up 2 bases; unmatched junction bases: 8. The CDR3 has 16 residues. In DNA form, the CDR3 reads TGTGCCAGCAGTCTACGGACTAGCGGCCCACAAGAGACCCAGTACTTC. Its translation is CASSLRTSGPQETQYF.

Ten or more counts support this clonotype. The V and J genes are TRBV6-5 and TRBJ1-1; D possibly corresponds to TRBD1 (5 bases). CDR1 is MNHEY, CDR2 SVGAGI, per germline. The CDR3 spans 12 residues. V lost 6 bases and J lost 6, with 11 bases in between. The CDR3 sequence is CASRQDMAEAFF. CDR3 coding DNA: TGTGCCAGCAGGCAGGACATGGCTGAAGCTTTCTTT.

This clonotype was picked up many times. The CDR3 sequence is CASSQHGVPDEQYF. Here the CDR3 DNA reads TGCGCCAGCAGCCAGCACGGAGTTCCTGACGAGCAGTACTTC. V is TRBV4-1 and J is TRBJ2-7; D gene uncertain. Germline V lookup: CDR1 MGHRA, CDR2 YSYEKL. This CDR3 has 14 amino acids. V shed 3 bases and J shed 5 bases, with 14 bases lying between them.

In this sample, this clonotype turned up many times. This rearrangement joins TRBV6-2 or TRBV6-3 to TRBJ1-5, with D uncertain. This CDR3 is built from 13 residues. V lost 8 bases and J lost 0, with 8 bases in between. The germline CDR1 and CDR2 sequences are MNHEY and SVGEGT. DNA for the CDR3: TGTGCCAGCGAACGGGATAGCAATCAGCCCCAGCATTTT. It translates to CASERDSNQPQHF.